This T cell receptor beta chain derives from a study of beta chain features in type 1 diabetes. The wider study: Examination spanned approximately 110 million sorted cells from all samples.

As every portion of the isolated RNA was reverse transcribed, the sequencing read expressed TCRB transcripts. The assay was immunoSEQ multiplex PCR, and TCRdb's table has in-frame clones only and misses some. The table has 330,000 or so clones, around an eighth seen once. In total, each donor contributed a single heparinised blood draw that averaged around 100 mL. V lost 1 base to trimming and J lost 3 bases; unmatched junction nucleotides: 6. Germline assignment: CDR1 SGHAT and CDR2 FQNNGV. The CDR3 sequence is 15 residues long. General study findings and limits: Among patients with Type 1 diabetes, TCRB CDR3s were moderately but significantly shorter in every one of the four CD4+ subsets. Patients' naive, central memory and Treg TCRB repertoires seemed closer to one another than those of healthy donors. VDJ junctions in type 1 diabetes patients carried more deletions and fewer insertions.

This clone was seen a few times. The antigen remains undetermined. This chain joins TRBV11-2 and TRBJ2-7; 7 nucleotides match TRBD2. This clonotype was sampled from a woman aged 18 to 35 with type 1 diabetes. Sequenced sample: naive CD4+ T cells from blood. CDR3 amino acids: CASSLASWEGYEQYF. In nucleotides, the CDR3 is TGTGCCAGCAGCTTAGCTTCGTGGGAGGGCTACGAGCAGTACTTC.